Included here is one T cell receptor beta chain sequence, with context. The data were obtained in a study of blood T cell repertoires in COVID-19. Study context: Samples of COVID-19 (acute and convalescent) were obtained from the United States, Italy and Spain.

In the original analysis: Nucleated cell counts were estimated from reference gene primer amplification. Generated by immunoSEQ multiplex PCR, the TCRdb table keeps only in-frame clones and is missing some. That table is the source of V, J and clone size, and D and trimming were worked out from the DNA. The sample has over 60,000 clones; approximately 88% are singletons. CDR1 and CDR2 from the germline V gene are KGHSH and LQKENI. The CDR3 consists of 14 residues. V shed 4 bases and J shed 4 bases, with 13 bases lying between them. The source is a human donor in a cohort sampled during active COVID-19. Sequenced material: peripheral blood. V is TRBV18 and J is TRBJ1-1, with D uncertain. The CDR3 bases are TGTGCCAGCTCACGGTTGCAGGTGGGCACTGAAGCTTTCTTT. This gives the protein CASSRLQVGTEAFF.